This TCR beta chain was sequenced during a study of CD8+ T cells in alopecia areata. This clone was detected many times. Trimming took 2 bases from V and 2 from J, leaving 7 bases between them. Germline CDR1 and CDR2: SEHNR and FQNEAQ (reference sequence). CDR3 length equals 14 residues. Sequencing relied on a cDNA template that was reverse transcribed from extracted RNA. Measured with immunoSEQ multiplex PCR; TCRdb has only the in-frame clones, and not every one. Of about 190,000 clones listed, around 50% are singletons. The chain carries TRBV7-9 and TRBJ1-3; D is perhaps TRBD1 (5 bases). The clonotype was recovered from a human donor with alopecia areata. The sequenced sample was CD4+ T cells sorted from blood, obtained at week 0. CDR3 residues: CASSLKGPGNTIYF. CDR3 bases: TGTGCCAGCAGCTTAAAGGGGCCTGGAAACACCATATATTTT.